These 15 T cell receptor beta chains originate from one sample sequenced in a study of T cell responses to AZD1222 COVID-19 vaccine. Method: immunoSEQ multiplex PCR; TCRdb's copy keeps in-frame clones and lacks some. The table has 150,000 to 200,000 clones, approximately 91% seen once. The starting material was peripheral blood, obtained 28 days after the second AZD1222 dose. The origin of the receptors is an adult who received the AZD1222 COVID-19 vaccine.

J is TRBJ2-6 and V is TRBV10-1; the D gene is possibly TRBD2 (6 bases). The CDR3 sequence is 18 residues long. V was pared by 4 bases and J by 1 base, with 17 bases between. Germline V CDR1 and CDR2: WNHNN, SYGVQD (reference sequence). CDR3 region: CASSVRVRRGSGANVLTF. The CDR3 DNA reads as TGCGCCAGCAGTGTCAGGGTCCGACGGGGGTCTGGGGCCAACGTCCTGACTTTC.

This chain links TRBV6-5 with TRBJ2-1, with D unresolved. The V gene lost 6 bases and the J gene lost 10 bases, with 16 bases spanning the gap. CDR3 length equals 13 residues. From germline, CDR1 is MNHEY and CDR2 SVGAGI. CDR3 coding DNA: TGTGCCAGCAGATCACCTCAGATCGGGGAGCAGTTCTTC. This sequence encodes CASRSPQIGEQFF.

This clone has a handful of counts. The chain combines TRBV4-2 with TRBJ1-1, with D unclear. Trimming cost V 2 bases and J 1 base, with 8 bases left between them. This CDR3 has 14 amino acids. Germline loops: CDR1 LGHNA, CDR2 YNFKEQ. In DNA form, the CDR3 reads TGTGCCAGCAGCCAAATATACAGGAACACTGAAGCTTTCTTT. This sequence encodes CASSQIYRNTEAFF.

V and J are TRBV27 and TRBJ2-7; possibly TRBD2 for D (5 bases). The V and J ends lost 0 bases and 0 bases respectively, with 12 bases between them. The CDR3 totals 16 residues. Germline CDR1 and CDR2: MNHEY and SMNVEV (reference sequence). CDR3 DNA: TGTGCCAGCAGTTTATCGCGGCGGGTACCCTCCTACGAGCAGTACTTC. Residues: CASSLSRRVPSYEQYF.

This rearrangement joins TRBV30 to TRBJ1-1; 8 bases are a match to TRBD1. This CDR3 region has 13 residues. Germline CDR1 is GTSNPN and CDR2 is SVGIG (reference sequence). The junction had 6 bases not matched to a gene; V was cut back by 5 bases and J by 4 bases. The CDR3 coding sequence is TGTGCCTGGTACCGACAGGGGCGCACTGAAGCTTTCTTT. Residues: CAWYRQGRTEAFF. Combining the CDR3 with reference TRBV30 and TRBJ1-1 gives the whole variable domain SQTIHQWPATLVQPVGSPLSLECTVEGTSNPNLYWYRQAAGRGLQLLFYSVGIGQISSEVPQNLSASRPQDRQFILSSKKLLLSDSGFYLCAWYRQGRTEAFFGQGTRLTVV.

The chain links TRBV27 to TRBJ2-3, with D perhaps TRBD1 (5 bases). The CDR3 sequence is 13 residues long. The V gene lost 2 bases and the J gene lost 9 bases, with 12 bases spanning the gap. From germline, CDR1 is MNHEY and CDR2 SMNVEV (reference sequence). The CDR3 DNA reads as TGTGCCAGCAGTTTAGATCACAGGCTAACGCAGTATTTT. Its protein is CASSLDHRLTQYF.

The chain combines TRBV27 with TRBJ2-2, with D hard to call. In germline, CDR1 is MNHEY, CDR2 SMNVEV (reference sequence). Trimming took 2 bases from V and 2 from J, leaving 6 bases between them. This CDR3 spans 14 amino acids. For the CDR3, the DNA is TGTGCCAGCAGTTTACACAGCAACACCGGGGAGCTGTTTTTT. This codes for CASSLHSNTGELFF.

This clone has only one observation. J is TRBJ1-6 and V is TRBV27, with D perhaps matching TRBD1 (5 bases). This CDR3 is 15 amino acids long. V was pared by 4 bases and J by 7 bases, with 14 bases between. The germline V gene has CDR1 MNHEY and CDR2 SMNVEV (reference sequence). This CDR3 reads CASSSGTTRNSPLHF. In DNA, the CDR3 is TGTGCCAGCAGTTCAGGGACGACACGAAATTCACCCCTCCACTTT.

The gene calls are TRBV7-2 and TRBJ1-2, with TRBD1 matching over 7 bases. The germline gives CDR1 SGHTA, CDR2 FQGNSA. The V and J ends lost 0 bases and 2 bases, in that order; junction bases with no gene match: 3. CDR3 length equals 15 residues. This chain's CDR3 is CASSLARDRNYGYTF. The CDR3 DNA reads as TGTGCCAGCAGCTTAGCGCGGGACAGAAACTATGGCTACACCTTC.

V and J are TRBV7-2 and TRBJ2-7; 7 bases match TRBD2. CDR1 and CDR2 (germline): SGHTA, FQGNSA. This CDR3 is 16 amino acids long. The V gene end was trimmed by 5 bases and the J gene end by 6 bases; junction bases not matched to a gene: 16. CDR3 sequence (DNA): TGTGCCAGCAGCCCCGCTTCGACTAGCTATTCTGCCGAGCAGTACTTC. Encoded protein: CASSPASTSYSAEQYF.

J is TRBJ1-5 and V is TRBV4-1, with D uncertain. V was shortened by 3 bases and J by 4 bases, with 16 bases between the two germline ends. CDR3 length: 16 residues. Looked up from germline, CDR1 is MGHRA and CDR2 is YSYEKL. The CDR3 DNA reads as TGCGCCAGCAGCCACGAACGTTCCAGGCCTAATCAGCCCCAGCATTTT. Residues: CASSHERSRPNQPQHF.

V gene TRBV5-8 combines with J gene TRBJ1-1; TRBD1 matches at 8 bases. CDR1 and CDR2 (germline): SGHTS, YDEGEE. J lost 1 base, V lost 2 bases, and 7 bases had no gene match. This CDR3 spans 16 amino acids. The CDR3 sequence is CASSFHQGAGNTEAFF. The DNA of the CDR3 is TGTGCCAGCAGCTTCCACCAGGGGGCGGGGAACACTGAAGCTTTCTTT.

This clone has only a few counts. V is TRBV30 and J is TRBJ2-7; D might be TRBD2 (6 bases). The V and J ends lost 8 bases and 4 bases respectively, with 15 bases between them. Germline lookup yields CDR1 GTSNPN and CDR2 SVGIG (reference sequence). This CDR3 has 12 residues. The CDR3 spells CALWGDGYEQYF. The CDR3 DNA follows: TGTGCCCTATGGGGGGACGGATACGAGCAGTACTTC.

This chain joins TRBV10-3 and TRBJ1-3, with unresolved D. The CDR3 is made up of 18 amino acids. Germline loops: CDR1 ENHRY, CDR2 SYGVKD. V was pared by 10 bases and J by 8 bases, with 33 bases between. The CDR3: CATQSVPGGGGEADTIYF. The DNA of the CDR3 is TGTGCCACCCAGAGTGTCCCCGGTGGTGGCGGGGAGGCGGACACCATATATTTT.

This clone was counted once. The J gene is TRBJ2-6, the V gene TRBV19; D is undetermined. Germline V gene sequence: CDR1 LNHDA, CDR2 SQIVND (reference sequence). The CDR3 totals 18 residues. V lost 0 bases and J 0 bases, leaving 12 bases between the germline ends. The CDR3 DNA follows: TGTGCCAGTAGTATAGAGGAAGGCAGGACCTCTGGGGCCAACGTCCTGACTTTC. It specifies CASSIEEGRTSGANVLTF.